These T cell receptor beta chains were read from a single sample in a study of cytomegalovirus exposure and HLA in healthy donors. The data were produced by immunoSEQ multiplex PCR, yet TCRdb's version contains in-frame clones alone and is incomplete. The sample holds around 130,000 clones, about 8.5% seen once. Sequencing was carried out using PBMCs. Receptor source: a man between 40 and 49 years old in good health and CMV-seronegative. Each CDR3 is given with its conserved first and last residue. D genes are given only for firm matches. The listing skips clone size in some rows; elsewhere it reads once, few, many or a size class.

d_gene: TRBD1; v_gene: TRBV9; j_gene: TRBJ2-2; abundance: few; CDR3aa: CASSVVRGQGSTGELFF; CDR3nt: TGTGCCAGCAGCGTAGTGAGGGGACAGGGGAGCACCGGGGAGCTGTTTTTT
d_gene: TRBD1; v_gene: TRBV28; j_gene: TRBJ1-6; abundance: few; CDR3aa: CASSYLGQSDSPLHF; CDR3nt: TGTGCCAGCAGTTACCTGGGACAGAGTGATTCACCCCTCCACTTT
d_gene: TRBD1; v_gene: TRBV28; j_gene: TRBJ1-2; abundance: -; CDR3aa: CASSYRYRGRAGYTF; CDR3nt: TGTGCCAGCAGTTATCGGTACAGGGGGCGTGCTGGCTACACCTTC
d_gene: -; v_gene: TRBV12-5; j_gene: TRBJ2-5; abundance: few; CDR3aa: CASRPPGQKKETQYF; CDR3nt: TGTGCTAGTCGCCCTCCGGGACAAAAGAAAGAGACCCAGTACTTC
d_gene: -; v_gene: TRBV4-1; j_gene: TRBJ2-7; abundance: -; CDR3aa: CASSQYLTRAYSSYEQYF; CDR3nt: TGCGCCAGCAGCCAGTACCTAACCAGGGCCTACAGCTCCTACGAGCAGTACTTC
d_gene: TRBD1; v_gene: TRBV18; j_gene: TRBJ2-2; abundance: -; CDR3aa: CASSGQATYTGELFF; CDR3nt: TGTGCCAGCTCAGGACAGGCAACCTACACCGGGGAGCTGTTTTTT
d_gene: -; v_gene: TRBV7-7; j_gene: TRBJ2-2; abundance: -; CDR3aa: CASSFGDGELFF; CDR3nt: TGTGCCAGCAGCTTCGGGGACGGGGAGCTGTTTTTT
d_gene: TRBD1; v_gene: TRBV6-1; j_gene: TRBJ2-2; abundance: -; CDR3aa: CASSGQGRTGELFF; CDR3nt: TGTGCCAGCAGTGGACAGGGTAGGACCGGGGAGCTGTTTTTT
d_gene: -; v_gene: TRBV5-1; j_gene: TRBJ1-2; abundance: few; CDR3aa: CASSFDPGSYGYTF; CDR3nt: TGCGCCAGCAGCTTTGACCCAGGGTCCTATGGCTACACCTTC
d_gene: -; v_gene: TRBV5-1; j_gene: TRBJ1-2; abundance: -; CDR3aa: CASSGGTDYGYTF; CDR3nt: TGCGCCAGCAGCGGCGGGACGGACTATGGCTACACCTTC
d_gene: -; v_gene: TRBV6-5; j_gene: TRBJ1-1; abundance: -; CDR3aa: CASSPSGYTEAFF; CDR3nt: TGTGCCAGCAGCCCTTCAGGGTACACTGAAGCTTTCTTT
d_gene: TRBD1; v_gene: TRBV5-1; j_gene: TRBJ1-2; abundance: -; CDR3aa: CASSVGTGRSYTF; CDR3nt: TGCGCCAGCAGCGTTGGGACAGGGAGAAGCTACACCTTC
d_gene: -; v_gene: TRBV4-1; j_gene: TRBJ2-4; abundance: -; CDR3aa: CASSQEDEGGSIPKNIRYF; CDR3nt: TGCGCCAGCAGCCAAGAGGATGAGGGTGGGAGTATCCCCAAAAACATTCGGTACTTC
d_gene: TRBD2; v_gene: TRBV11-2; j_gene: TRBJ2-3; abundance: few; CDR3aa: CASSSQTSGGSDTQYF; CDR3nt: TGTGCCAGCAGCTCCCAGACTAGCGGGGGCTCAGATACGCAGTATTTT
d_gene: -; v_gene: TRBV7-3; j_gene: TRBJ2-3; abundance: -; CDR3aa: CASSLTGASDTQYF; CDR3nt: TGTGCCAGCAGCTTAACAGGGGCCAGTGATACGCAGTATTTT
d_gene: -; v_gene: TRBV7-9; j_gene: TRBJ1-2; abundance: -; CDR3aa: CASSRTEAYGYTF; CDR3nt: TGTGCCAGCAGCAGGACGGAGGCGTATGGCTACACCTTC
d_gene: -; v_gene: TRBV5-3; j_gene: TRBJ2-3; abundance: few; CDR3aa: CARSGEDTQYF; CDR3nt: TGTGCCAGAAGTGGGGAGGATACGCAGTATTTT
d_gene: TRBD1; v_gene: TRBV7-9; j_gene: TRBJ1-1; abundance: -; CDR3aa: CASSEIQGGAFF; CDR3nt: TGTGCCAGCAGCGAGATACAGGGGGGAGCTTTCTTT
d_gene: -; v_gene: TRBV7-9; j_gene: TRBJ2-3; abundance: few; CDR3aa: CASSSGLFTWSAQYF; CDR3nt: TGTGCCAGCAGCTCCGGACTCTTCACCTGGAGTGCGCAGTATTTT
d_gene: TRBD2; v_gene: TRBV29-1; j_gene: TRBJ2-3; abundance: -; CDR3aa: CSVGTSGGDTQYF; CDR3nt: TGCAGCGTTGGGACTAGCGGGGGAGATACGCAGTATTTT
d_gene: -; v_gene: TRBV6-5; j_gene: TRBJ1-3; abundance: few; CDR3aa: CARSYGRVIYF; CDR3nt: TGTGCCAGAAGTTACGGGAGAGTCATATATTTT
d_gene: -; v_gene: TRBV4-3; j_gene: TRBJ1-2; abundance: many; CDR3aa: CASSQDRGLFTGYGYTF; CDR3nt: TGCGCCAGCAGCCAAGATCGAGGTCTTTTTACAGGGTATGGCTACACCTTC
d_gene: TRBD2; v_gene: TRBV7-9; j_gene: TRBJ2-1; abundance: -; CDR3aa: CASSSGGYNEQFF; CDR3nt: TGTGCCAGCAGCTCGGGAGGATACAATGAGCAGTTCTTC
d_gene: TRBD1; v_gene: TRBV2; j_gene: TRBJ1-4; abundance: few; CDR3aa: CASSERRTGAGEKLFF; CDR3nt: TGTGCCAGCAGTGAAAGGAGGACAGGGGCTGGGGAAAAACTGTTTTTT
d_gene: TRBD1; v_gene: TRBV9; j_gene: TRBJ2-3; abundance: -; CDR3aa: CASSVGEGARGTDTQYF; CDR3nt: TGTGCCAGCAGCGTAGGAGAGGGGGCGAGGGGCACAGATACGCAGTATTTT
d_gene: TRBD1; v_gene: TRBV4-2; j_gene: TRBJ2-2; abundance: few; CDR3aa: CASSQQRGGQVTGELFF; CDR3nt: TGTGCCAGCAGCCAGCAGAGAGGGGGCCAGGTCACCGGGGAGCTGTTTTTT
d_gene: TRBD1; v_gene: TRBV5-4; j_gene: TRBJ1-4; abundance: few; CDR3aa: CASSFTGGGKLFF; CDR3nt: TGTGCCAGCAGCTTTACAGGGGGCGGAAAACTGTTTTTT
d_gene: -; v_gene: TRBV6-6; j_gene: TRBJ1-2; abundance: few; CDR3aa: CASSYSQGLGYTF; CDR3nt: TGTGCCAGCAGTTACTCGCAGGGTCTTGGCTACACCTTC
d_gene: -; v_gene: TRBV5-6; j_gene: TRBJ1-2; abundance: -; CDR3aa: CASSSGDRDGYTF; CDR3nt: TGTGCCAGCAGCTCCGGGGATCGGGATGGCTACACCTTC
d_gene: -; v_gene: TRBV7-2; j_gene: TRBJ1-2; abundance: few; CDR3aa: CASSPEAIFGYTF; CDR3nt: TGTGCCAGCAGCCCAGAGGCAATCTTTGGCTACACCTTC
d_gene: TRBD1; v_gene: TRBV11-2; j_gene: TRBJ2-7; abundance: few; CDR3aa: CASSFSTGGFTYEQYF; CDR3nt: TGTGCCAGCAGCTTTTCAACAGGGGGCTTCACCTACGAGCAGTACTTC
d_gene: TRBD1; v_gene: TRBV29-1; j_gene: TRBJ1-1; abundance: few; CDR3aa: CSALTGGETEAFF; CDR3nt: TGCAGCGCCTTGACAGGGGGCGAAACTGAAGCTTTCTTT
d_gene: TRBD1; v_gene: TRBV5-1; j_gene: TRBJ2-5; abundance: few; CDR3aa: CASSPRTGARETQYF; CDR3nt: TGCGCCAGCAGCCCCCGGACAGGGGCAAGGGAGACCCAGTACTTC
d_gene: TRBD1; v_gene: TRBV6-6; j_gene: TRBJ2-1; abundance: -; CDR3aa: CASSYSGTANNEQFF; CDR3nt: TGTGCCAGCAGTTACTCCGGGACAGCAAACAATGAGCAGTTCTTC
d_gene: -; v_gene: TRBV2; j_gene: TRBJ1-4; abundance: -; CDR3aa: CASTTPGREKLFF; CDR3nt: TGTGCCAGCACCACCCCGGGGAGGGAAAAACTGTTTTTT
d_gene: TRBD1; v_gene: TRBV29-1; j_gene: TRBJ1-5; abundance: -; CDR3aa: CSVEWAGGQPQHF; CDR3nt: TGCAGCGTTGAATGGGCAGGGGGTCAGCCCCAGCATTTT
d_gene: -; v_gene: TRBV9; j_gene: TRBJ1-6; abundance: few; CDR3aa: CASSVGGFESSPLHF; CDR3nt: TGTGCCAGCAGCGTAGGGGGCTTTGAAAGCTCACCCCTCCACTTT
d_gene: -; v_gene: TRBV5-1; j_gene: TRBJ2-1; abundance: -; CDR3aa: CASSPAGYNEQFF; CDR3nt: TGCGCCAGCAGCCCGGCGGGCTACAATGAGCAGTTCTTC
d_gene: TRBD2; v_gene: TRBV19; j_gene: TRBJ2-1; abundance: -; CDR3aa: CASSGGARNEQFF; CDR3nt: TGTGCCTCCTCGGGGGGGGCCAGGAATGAGCAGTTCTTC
d_gene: -; v_gene: TRBV5-1; j_gene: TRBJ2-3; abundance: many; CDR3aa: CASSLLGGHSTDTQYF; CDR3nt: TGCGCCAGCAGCCTCCTGGGGGGGCACAGCACAGATACGCAGTATTTT
d_gene: TRBD1; v_gene: TRBV10-3; j_gene: TRBJ2-3; abundance: -; CDR3aa: CAIRPGQSSDTQYF; CDR3nt: TGTGCCATCAGGCCGGGACAGAGTTCAGATACGCAGTATTTT
d_gene: TRBD2; v_gene: TRBV6-1; j_gene: TRBJ2-3; abundance: -; CDR3aa: CASSDPSYSGTSGVPDTQYF; CDR3nt: TGTGCCAGCAGTGACCCCTCCTACTCCGGGACTAGCGGGGTCCCAGATACGCAGTATTTT
d_gene: -; v_gene: TRBV5-1; j_gene: TRBJ1-3; abundance: -; CDR3aa: CASSQNSGNTIYF; CDR3nt: TGCGCCAGCAGCCAAAACTCTGGAAACACCATATATTTT
d_gene: -; v_gene: TRBV7-8; j_gene: TRBJ1-2; abundance: -; CDR3aa: CASSSRVGESYGYTF; CDR3nt: TGTGCCAGCAGCTCGAGGGTCGGGGAAAGCTATGGCTACACCTTC
d_gene: TRBD1; v_gene: TRBV28; j_gene: TRBJ1-4; abundance: once; CDR3aa: CASSFSGGGIDEKLFF; CDR3nt: TGTGCCAGCAGTTTTTCAGGGGGCGGGATAGACGAAAAACTGTTTTTT
d_gene: -; v_gene: TRBV9; j_gene: TRBJ1-2; abundance: -; CDR3aa: CASSGRRGGYTF; CDR3nt: TGTGCCAGCAGCGGCAGAAGAGGGGGTTACACCTTC
d_gene: -; v_gene: TRBV6-5; j_gene: TRBJ1-1; abundance: few; CDR3aa: CASSYSGGTEAFF; CDR3nt: TGTGCCAGCAGTTACTCCGGGGGCACTGAAGCTTTCTTT